This entry features one T cell receptor beta chain sequence. No antigen is known for it. These data belong to a study of T cell repertoires in cytomegalovirus infection. Study-wide background: In the study, CMV epitopes included recently identified HLA-C-restricted and well-studied HLA-B-restricted ones. It was the public TCR beta signatures that indicated both CMV infection and matching HLA type. Study findings and constraints: Cumulative public TCR beta family frequency identified CMV carriers with the relevant HLA. The ex vivo response was dominated by HLA-C-restricted CMV-specific TCR beta clonotypes.

MiXCR, applied by TCRdb to the reads, yields one record per CDR3 protein. Seen here are approximately 730,000 distinct CDR3 sequences, roughly 28% observed once, and the top ten hold around 12%. The germline gives CDR1 MNHGY, CDR2 SAAAGT. Trimming removed 8 bases at V and 1 base at J, with 7 bases between. CDR3 size: 12 residues. This sequence joins TRBV6-8 and TRBJ2-3; D gene unclear. Material: cultured CD8+ T cells from PBMCs, obtained from culture after CMV antigen stimulation. This receptor was taken from a human donor in good health (CMV status not recorded). Some clones in this sample may be carry-over from other donors' samples. The CDR3 region is CASRRGTDTQYF. The CDR3 DNA reads as TGTGCCAGCCGCCGGGGCACAGATACGCAGTATTTT.